The sequence of this T cell receptor beta chain was determined in a study of beta chain features in type 1 diabetes. CDR1 is SNHLY and CDR2 is FYNNEI in the germline V gene. V was pared by 9 bases and J by 3 bases, with 5 bases of the junction left unmatched. There are 13 residues in the CDR3. Since all of the isolated RNA was reverse transcribed, expressed TCRB transcripts were what got sequenced. Libraries were prepared by immunoSEQ multiplex PCR; TCRdb keeps only in-frame clonotypes and omits some of them. The data show over 350,000 clones, with roughly 16% seen just once and roughly 0.019% held by the top ten.

The origin of this receptor is a woman in her late teens or twenties in good health. What was sequenced was naive CD4+ T cells from blood. The chain recombines TRBV2 with TRBJ2-7; 10 nucleotides align to TRBD1. The chain's CDR3 is CASDRDRGYEQYF. Written as DNA, the CDR3 is TGTGCCAGTGACCGGGACAGGGGCTACGAGCAGTACTTC.